A selection of T cell receptor beta chains follows, all from one sample in a study of neurological immune-mediated disorders. TCRdb analysed the 5' RACE reads with MiXCR anew, one entry per CDR3 protein. The data hold about 60,000 distinct CDR3 sequences, with about 3.4% observed a single time. The sequencing input was PBMCs. These receptors came from a woman aged 55-69 years with multiple sclerosis. The CDR3 runs from the conserved cysteine through the conserved F or W. The order of the fields is J gene, D gene, V gene, clone size, CDR3 protein, CDR3 DNA. A D gene is named only where the DNA matches it firmly. Size is omitted from some rows. Given values are once, few, many or a class for expanded clones.

TRBJ2-7	.	TRBV24-1	many	CAFGLYDYEQYF	TGTGCCTTTGGACTATACGACTACGAGCAGTACTTC
TRBJ2-2	.	TRBV12-3/TRBV12-4	many	CASSFTILASDTGELFF	TGTGCCAGCAGTTTTACCATTCTAGCTTCGGATACCGGGGAGCTGTTTTTT
TRBJ2-1	TRBD2	TRBV5-1	many	CASDIAGGPNNEQFF	TGCGCCAGCGATATAGCGGGAGGGCCCAACAATGAGCAGTTCTTC
TRBJ1-2	TRBD1	TRBV5-1	many	CASSFTGADGYTF	TGCGCCAGCAGCTTTACAGGGGCGGATGGCTACACCTTC
TRBJ1-1	.	TRBV7-2	.	CASSLALRGGETEAFF	TGTGCCAGCAGCTTAGCGCTGAGGGGCGGGGAAACTGAAGCTTTCTTT
TRBJ1-2	.	TRBV20-1	many	CSARKSGLRGYGYTF	TGCAGTGCTAGGAAGAGCGGGTTGAGAGGCTATGGCTACACCTTC
TRBJ1-1	.	TRBV20-1	many	CSASLHANTEAFF	TGCAGTGCCTCACTTCATGCGAACACTGAAGCTTTCTTT
TRBJ2-4	TRBD1	TRBV9	many	CASSVYGTGGNIQYF	TGTGCCAGCAGCGTCTACGGGACAGGAGGAAACATTCAGTACTTC
TRBJ2-1	TRBD2	TRBV5-1	many	CASSLASVLAGSSYNEQFF	TGCGCCAGCAGCTTGGCATCTGTGCTAGCGGGTAGCTCCTACAATGAGCAGTTCTTC
TRBJ2-5	TRBD2	TRBV5-1	many	CASSLSPSGGKETQYF	TGCGCCAGCAGCTTATCCCCTAGCGGGGGGAAAGAGACCCAGTACTTC
TRBJ1-1	.	TRBV3-1	many	CASSQDAGLNTEAFF	TGTGCCAGCAGCCAAGATGCAGGCTTGAACACTGAAGCTTTCTTT
TRBJ2-3	.	TRBV3-1	many	CASSRLLGADTQYF	TGTGCCAGCAGCCGATTACTAGGCGCAGATACGCAGTATTTT
TRBJ2-3	.	TRBV9	many	CASSGSTNTQYF	TGTGCCAGCAGCGGCTCTACGAATACGCAGTATTTT
TRBJ2-7	.	TRBV11-2	.	CANSFVMHSRFSLHEQYF	TGTGCCAACAGCTTCGTAATGCACTCTAGGTTTTCTCTGCACGAGCAGTACTTC
TRBJ2-1	.	TRBV5-6	many	CASSLPHRAPYNEQFF	TGTGCCAGCAGCTTACCGCACAGGGCCCCCTACAATGAGCAGTTCTTC
TRBJ2-1	.	TRBV5-1	many	CASSLGDDRSYNEQFF	TGCGCCAGCAGCTTGGGGGACGACAGATCCTACAATGAGCAGTTCTTC
TRBJ1-6	.	TRBV5-1	few	CASSLDGRKNSPLHF	TGCGCCAGCAGCTTGGACGGACGTAAAAATTCACCCCTCCACTTT
TRBJ2-1	TRBD2	TRBV3-1	many	CASSQDRGGSSYNEQFF	TGTGCCAGCAGCCAAGATCGAGGCGGGAGCTCCTACAATGAGCAGTTCTTC
TRBJ1-4	.	TRBV4-1	once	CASSQSASGWEEKLFF	TGCGCCAGCAGCCAGTCCGCTAGCGGATGGGAAGAAAAACTGTTTTTT
TRBJ2-1	TRBD1	TRBV6-5	many	CASSYSIPGQGTSRYEQFF	TGTGCCAGCAGTTACTCAATCCCGGGACAGGGGACCTCTCGGTATGAGCAGTTCTTC
TRBJ2-2	.	TRBV4-1	many	CASSQDLEVYTGELFF	TGCGCCAGCAGCCAAGATCTTGAGGTTTACACCGGGGAGCTGTTTTTT
TRBJ2-1	TRBD2	TRBV5-1	many	CASSLVASGTLLSNEQFF	TGCGCCAGCAGCTTGGTCGCTAGCGGGACCCTTCTTTCTAATGAGCAGTTCTTC
TRBJ1-2	TRBD1	TRBV2	many	CASRTGVVGYTF	TGTGCCAGCAGAACAGGGGTTGTCGGCTACACCTTC
TRBJ1-6	.	TRBV7-2	many	CASSLDRIPALHF	TGTGCCAGCAGCTTAGATCGGATCCCAGCCCTCCACTTT
TRBJ2-5	.	TRBV29-1	many	CSVIPKLQETQYF	TGCAGCGTTATTCCGAAGCTTCAAGAGACCCAGTACTTC
TRBJ1-5	TRBD1	TRBV7-3	many	CASSWDRDQPQHF	TGTGCCAGCAGCTGGGACAGGGATCAGCCCCAGCATTTT
TRBJ2-3	.	TRBV29-1	many	CSATPGDTQYF	TGCAGCGCCACTCCGGGGGATACGCAGTATTTT
TRBJ2-3	.	TRBV7-8	many	CASTGERTDTQYF	TGTGCCAGCACAGGGGAGAGGACAGATACGCAGTATTTT
TRBJ1-1	.	TRBV2	many	CASRETDEAFF	TGTGCCAGCAGAGAAACAGATGAAGCTTTCTTT
TRBJ1-1	.	TRBV6-2/TRBV6-3	many	CASHRGMNTEAFF	TGTGCCAGCCACCGGGGGATGAACACTGAAGCTTTCTTT
TRBJ2-6	.	TRBV6-5	many	CASTSSGANVLTF	TGTGCCAGCACCAGCTCTGGGGCCAACGTCCTGACTTTC
TRBJ1-2	.	TRBV20-1	many	CSARALGEEVLGYTF	TGCAGTGCTAGAGCCCTGGGGGAGGAAGTATTAGGCTACACCTTC
TRBJ2-1	TRBD2	TRBV7-2	many	CASSWASGSYDEQFF	TGTGCCAGCAGCTGGGCTAGCGGGAGTTACGATGAGCAGTTCTTC
TRBJ1-2	.	TRBV11-2	many	CASSSIGWQGYGYTF	TGTGCCAGCAGCAGTATTGGGTGGCAGGGCTATGGCTACACCTTC
TRBJ1-2	.	TRBV20-1	.	CSAREQGSSYGYTF	TGCAGTGCTAGGGAACAGGGAAGTAGCTATGGCTACACCTTC
TRBJ2-6	.	TRBV20-1	many	CSADELWANVLTF	TGCAGTGCTGACGAGCTTTGGGCCAACGTCCTGACTTTC
TRBJ2-2	.	TRBV7-2	many	CASSLDRYTGELFF	TGTGCCAGCAGCTTAGACAGATACACCGGGGAGCTGTTTTTT
TRBJ1-2	.	TRBV6-6	many	CASSPGQTGYTF	TGTGCCAGCAGCCCCGGACAGACCGGCTACACCTTC
TRBJ2-1	TRBD2	TRBV2	many	CASRTRTSLWEQFF	TGTGCCAGCAGAACCAGGACTAGTCTGTGGGAGCAGTTCTTC
TRBJ2-1	TRBD2	TRBV7-9	many	CASSSLAGTYEQFF	TGTGCCAGCTCCTCCCTAGCGGGAACTTACGAGCAGTTCTTC
TRBJ1-5	.	TRBV6-2/TRBV6-3	many	CASSFRERPQHF	TGTGCCAGCAGTTTCAGAGAGCGGCCCCAGCATTTT
TRBJ2-7	.	TRBV20-1	many	CSARQVSYEQYF	TGCAGTGCTAGACAGGTCTCCTACGAGCAGTACTTC
TRBJ1-5	.	TRBV20-1	many	CSARWAGGNGNQPQHF	TGCAGTGCTAGGTGGGCGGGGGGGAACGGCAATCAGCCCCAGCATTTT
TRBJ2-1	.	TRBV9	many	CASSVAWRGGNEQFF	TGTGCCAGCAGCGTAGCGTGGCGGGGTGGCAATGAGCAGTTCTTC
TRBJ2-1	TRBD1	TRBV7-6	many	CASSFSGTAYNEQFF	TGTGCCAGCAGCTTTTCCGGGACAGCATACAATGAGCAGTTCTTC
TRBJ2-2	.	TRBV24-1	many	CATSDSGVAPAGELFF	TGTGCCACCAGTGATTCAGGGGTAGCTCCAGCCGGGGAGCTGTTTTTT
TRBJ1-1	TRBD1	TRBV5-1	many	CASSLGQGRFAFF	TGCGCCAGCAGCTTGGGACAGGGGAGGTTCGCTTTCTTT
TRBJ2-1	TRBD1	TRBV20-1	many	CSAPPGTGVWNNEQFF	TGCAGTGCGCCGCCGGGGACAGGGGTTTGGAACAATGAGCAGTTCTTC
TRBJ1-6	.	TRBV7-3	many	CASSLSPTDSPLHF	TGTGCCAGCAGCTTATCCCCCACAGATTCACCCCTCCACTTT
TRBJ2-7	TRBD2	TRBV25-1	.	CASSESPSGYEQYF	TGTGCCAGCAGTGAATCCCCTAGCGGCTACGAGCAGTACTTC
TRBJ1-2	.	TRBV10-3	many	CAISGDTHGYTF	TGTGCCATCAGCGGGGACACCCATGGCTACACCTTC
TRBJ1-2	.	TRBV20-1	many	CSDRDTDSYGYTF	TGCAGTGATAGAGACACAGACAGCTATGGCTACACCTTC
TRBJ1-2	.	TRBV12-3/TRBV12-4	few	CASSPGVVFYGYTF	TGTGCCAGCAGTCCCGGGGTAGTATTCTATGGCTACACCTTC
TRBJ1-1	TRBD1	TRBV28	many	CASSSRPSLRGRGTEAFF	TGTGCCAGCAGCTCCCGGCCTTCACTGAGGGGGCGAGGTACTGAAGCTTTCTTT
TRBJ2-7	TRBD1	TRBV5-4	many	CASSFDRDSYEQYF	TGTGCCAGCAGCTTTGACAGGGATTCCTACGAGCAGTACTTC